One and the same sample provided the 17 T cell receptor beta chains below, sequenced in a study of beta chain features in type 1 diabetes. Study-wide findings and caveats: Shortening of TCRB CDR3s, moderate but significant, appeared in all four CD4+ subsets of Type 1 diabetes patients.

Their specific antigens are unknown. What was sequenced were expressed TCRB transcripts, since all of the isolated RNA had been reverse transcribed. TCRdb's copy holds only in-frame clones and misses some; the assay was immunoSEQ multiplex PCR. Counted here are 300,000 to 350,000 clones, about 13% occurring once; the ten biggest clones make up 0.013% to 0.015%. Sequencing input: naive CD4+ T cells from blood. These receptors all come from a woman between 18 and 29 years old with type 1 diabetes.

The V gene is TRBV18, the J gene TRBJ2-1; D possibly corresponds to TRBD2 (6 bases). This CDR3 contains 16 residues. Trimming pared 3 bases from V and 5 bases from J, leaving 17 bases between. Per the germline V gene, CDR1 is KGHSH and CDR2 is LQKENI. CDR3 nucleotides: TGTGCCAGCTCACCTCTGGGACCCGGAGGGAACAATGAGCAGTTCTTC. It translates to CASSPLGPGGNNEQFF.

This clone was recorded a few times. This rearrangement joins TRBV4-1 to TRBJ2-7, with 10 bases fitting TRBD1. Germline V CDR1 and CDR2: MGHRA, YSYEKL. The CDR3 length is 15 residues. The trim removed 1 base at V and 7 bases at J, leaving 7 bases unmatched. CDR3 loop: CASSQASGQGREQYF. The CDR3 bases are TGCGCCAGCAGCCAAGCCTCGGGACAGGGGAGGGAGCAGTACTTC.

The rearrangement uses TRBV30 and TRBJ2-2; the D is unclear. This CDR3 is built from 10 residues. The germline CDR1 and CDR2 sequences are GTSNPN and SVGIG (reference sequence). V dropped 2 bases and J dropped 7 bases, with 2 bases sitting between them. In DNA form, the CDR3 reads TGTGCCTGGAGTCACGGGGAGCTGTTTTTT. Amino acids: CAWSHGELFF.

This clone was counted a few times. V usage is TRBV29-1 and J usage is TRBJ2-2, with 9 positions matching TRBD1. The CDR3 sequence is 14 residues long. Germline V gene lookup returns CDR1 SQVTM and CDR2 ANQGSEA. J gave up 5 bases and V 6 bases, and 7 bases lay outside the gene matches. The DNA for the CDR3 is TGCAGCGTGGCCGGGACAGGGCGGACCGGGGAGCTGTTTTTT. Its translation is CSVAGTGRTGELFF.

This clone appeared a few times. The chain is built from TRBV13 and TRBJ2-3; 8 positions match TRBD2. Per germline, CDR1 PRHDT and CDR2 FYEKMQ (reference sequence). This CDR3 is 16 amino acids long. The V gene end was trimmed by 3 bases and the J gene end by 4 bases; junction bases not matched to a gene: 9. As DNA, the CDR3 is TGTGCCAGCAGCTTCCTCAGCGGGAGTTTACCAGATACGCAGTATTTT. Protein: CASSFLSGSLPDTQYF.

This clone was observed a few times. This chain links TRBV25-1 with TRBJ2-1, with a weak D call TRBD1 (8 bases). Germline V CDR1 and CDR2: MGHDK, SYGVNS. This CDR3 is built from 14 residues. V lost 3 bases to trimming and J lost 12 bases, with 18 bases between them. CDR3 residues: CASSEGNRGGGQFF. The CDR3 DNA follows: TGTGCCAGCAGTGAGGGGAACAGGGGGGGTGGGCAGTTCTTC.

This chain links TRBV9 with TRBJ2-1; TRBD2 is a possible D gene (6 bases). The CDR3 has 16 residues. Germline V gene lookup returns CDR1 SGDLS and CDR2 YYNGEE. V was shortened by 4 bases and J by 3 bases, with 17 bases between the two germline ends. DNA of the CDR3: TGTGCCAGCAGCCCCCTCGGCGGGACTGGCTACAATGAGCAGTTCTTC. Translating gives CASSPLGGTGYNEQFF.

V and J are TRBV6-6 and TRBJ2-7, with 14 positions matching TRBD2. Per germline, CDR1 MNHNY and CDR2 SVGAGI (reference sequence). V was clipped by 5 bases and J by 10 bases; unmatched bases: 7. The CDR3 extends over 14 amino acids. The DNA of the CDR3 is TGTGCCAGCAGTCGGGGACTAGCGGGGGCGAAACAGTACGTC. It encodes CASSRGLAGAKQYV.

V is TRBV18 and J is TRBJ1-2, with 7 bases that match TRBD1. The CDR3 loop spans 14 amino acids. Unmatched junction bases numbered 8, after V lost 8 bases and J lost 2 bases. Germline assignment: CDR1 KGHSH and CDR2 LQKENI. This CDR3 is CASAGTDQNYGYTF. The CDR3 DNA sequence: TGTGCCAGCGCCGGGACAGATCAAAACTATGGCTACACCTTC.

This clone was recorded a few times. This sequence joins TRBV28 and TRBJ2-7; TRBD1 agrees at 10 bases. The trim removed 6 bases at V and 7 bases at J, leaving 9 bases unmatched. The CDR3 covers 14 residues. CDR1 and CDR2 (germline): MDHEN, SYDVKM. CDR3 sequence (DNA): TGTGCCAGCAGGACCGGGACAGGGGTTGAAGAGCAGTACTTC. This sequence encodes CASRTGTGVEEQYF.

This clone was counted only a few times. The V and J genes are TRBV7-3 and TRBJ1-1, with D perhaps TRBD1 (5 bases). CDR1 is SGHTA and CDR2 is FQGTGA in the germline V gene. The CDR3 length is 15 residues. Trimming took 1 base from V and 6 from J, leaving 15 bases between them. CDR3 sequence: CASSLNTGSLSEAFF. CDR3 DNA: TGTGCCAGCAGCTTAAATACAGGCAGTCTCTCTGAAGCTTTCTTT.

This clone was picked up many times. The identical CDR3 is also encoded by other nucleotide sequences in the sample. V usage is TRBV7-2 and J usage is TRBJ1-1, with a weak D call TRBD1 (6 bases). V was cut by 4 bases and J by 1 base, with 7 bases left in between. Germline CDR1 and CDR2: SGHTA and FQGNSA. The CDR3 is made up of 13 amino acids. The CDR3 protein is CASSSDRNTEAFF. The CDR3 DNA follows: TGTGCCAGCAGCTCGGACAGGAACACTGAAGCTTTCTTT.

This clone was detected only a few times. The rearrangement links TRBV30 to TRBJ2-3; D may be TRBD2 (6 bases). The V end was cut by 3 bases, the J end by 0 bases, with 16 bases between. The CDR3 sequence is 16 residues long. CDR1 is GTSNPN and CDR2 is SVGIG in the germline V gene (reference sequence). CDR3 loop: CAWRLGLTSSTDTQYF. CDR3 coding DNA: TGTGCCTGGAGGCTGGGACTGACATCTAGCACAGATACGCAGTATTTT.

The rearrangement links TRBV7-8 to TRBJ2-3; 14 nucleotides match TRBD2. The CDR3 totals 15 residues. V gave up 5 bases and J gave up 6 bases; unmatched junction bases: 4. Per germline, CDR1 SGHVS and CDR2 FQNEAQ. CDR3 sequence reads: CASSPGLAGADTQYF. CDR3 DNA sequence: TGTGCCAGCAGCCCGGGACTAGCGGGAGCGGATACGCAGTATTTT.

The rearrangement uses TRBV28 and TRBJ2-5, with D perhaps matching TRBD1 (6 bases). CDR1 and CDR2 (germline): MDHEN, SYDVKM. The CDR3 extends over 14 amino acids. V dropped 8 bases and J dropped 1 base, with 14 bases sitting between them. The CDR3 reads CASGGRDTQETQYF. CDR3 coding DNA: TGTGCCAGCGGGGGACGGGACACCCAAGAGACCCAGTACTTC.

The chain carries TRBV28 and TRBJ2-7, with a possible D match to TRBD1 (6 bases). The V gene's germline CDR1 is MDHEN and CDR2 SYDVKM. Trimming removed 6 bases from V and 5 bases from J, with 11 bases in between. This CDR3 contains 12 residues. CDR3 nucleotide sequence: TGTGCCAGCAGCCCTAGGACAGACGAGCAGTACGTC. Its protein product is CASSPRTDEQYV.

The genes are TRBV5-1 and TRBJ2-6; D uncertain. The V gene's germline CDR1 is SGHRS and CDR2 YFSETQ. CDR3 length: 18 residues. The V gene lost 1 base and the J gene lost 0 bases, with 14 bases spanning the gap. For the CDR3, the DNA is TGCGCCAGCAGCTTGATGCAGGCTTCCCCCTCTGGGGCCAACGTCCTGACTTTC. This encodes CASSLMQASPSGANVLTF.